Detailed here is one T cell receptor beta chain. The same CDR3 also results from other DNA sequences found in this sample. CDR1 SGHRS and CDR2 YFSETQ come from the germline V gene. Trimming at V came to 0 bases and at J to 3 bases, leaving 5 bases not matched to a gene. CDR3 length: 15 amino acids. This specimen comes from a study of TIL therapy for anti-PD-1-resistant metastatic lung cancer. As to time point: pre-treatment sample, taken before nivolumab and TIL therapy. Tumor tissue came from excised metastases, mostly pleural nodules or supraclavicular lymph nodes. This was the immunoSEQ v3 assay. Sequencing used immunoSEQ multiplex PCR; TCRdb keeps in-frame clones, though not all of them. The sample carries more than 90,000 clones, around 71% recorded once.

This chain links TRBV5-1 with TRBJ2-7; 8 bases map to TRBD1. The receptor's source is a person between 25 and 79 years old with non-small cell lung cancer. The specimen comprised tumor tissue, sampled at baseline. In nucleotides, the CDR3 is TGCGCCAGCAGCTTGGGGGCAGGGGGCGGCTACGAGCAGTACTTC. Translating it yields CASSLGAGGGYEQYF.